The clone carrying this T cell receptor (beta chain) showed up many times. This sample was included in a study of CD8 T cells in ankylosing spondylitis. Each CDR3 protein is one row after TCRdb ran MiXCR on the 5' RACE reads. The sample includes more than 30,000 distinct CDR3 sequences, more than 9.5% seen only once; the top ten take roughly 21%. Germline CDR1 is MDHEN and CDR2 is SYDVKM. The V gene lost 5 bases and the J gene lost 7 bases, with 23 bases spanning the gap. This CDR3 comprises 16 residues. This clonotype was sampled from a male donor with ankylosing spondylitis. The sequenced material came from synovial fluid, either unsorted or a sorted T cell fraction (not recorded which). The chain couples TRBV28 to TRBJ1-2, with no clear D. The CDR3 DNA follows: TGTGCCAGCAGTCCCTCTGGATCGGTCCCCTTGGTTGGCTACACCTTC. As protein: CASSPSGSVPLVGYTF.